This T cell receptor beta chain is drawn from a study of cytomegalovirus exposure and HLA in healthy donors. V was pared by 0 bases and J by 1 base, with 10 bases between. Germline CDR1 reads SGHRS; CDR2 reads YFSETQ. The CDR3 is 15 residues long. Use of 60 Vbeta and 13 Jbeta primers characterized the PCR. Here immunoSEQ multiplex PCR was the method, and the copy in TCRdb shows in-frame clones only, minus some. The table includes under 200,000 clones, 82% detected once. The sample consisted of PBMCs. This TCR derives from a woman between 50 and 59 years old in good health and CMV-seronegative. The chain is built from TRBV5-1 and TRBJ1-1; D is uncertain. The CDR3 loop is CASSLGEWANTEAFF. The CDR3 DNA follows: TGCGCCAGCAGCTTGGGAGAGTGGGCGAACACTGAAGCTTTCTTT.